What follows are 13 T cell receptor beta chains derived from one specimen sequenced in a study of blood T cell repertoires in COVID-19. TCRdb keeps only in-frame clones here, not all; method: immunoSEQ multiplex PCR. The sample lists over 150,000 clones; approximately 90% were seen once. Sequencing used peripheral blood. The receptors come from a man aged 50-60 years with acute or convalescent COVID-19.

The chain has TRBV7-8 and TRBJ1-5, with 7 positions matching TRBD1. There are 14 residues in the CDR3. The junction had 7 bases not matched to a gene; V was cut back by 5 bases and J by 6 bases. CDR1 SGHVS and CDR2 FQNEAQ come from the germline V gene. The CDR3 here is CASSPTGFSQPQHF. CDR3 bases: TGTGCCAGCAGCCCGACAGGGTTTAGTCAGCCCCAGCATTTT.

The rearrangement links TRBV7-6 to TRBJ1-4; D may be TRBD1 (6 bases). This CDR3 comprises 16 residues. With 5 bases removed from V and 8 bases from J, the gap between germline ends came to 21 bases. Per germline, CDR1 SGHVS and CDR2 FNYEAQ. CDR3 in DNA: TGTGCCAGCAGCCCAAAAACCGGGGGGGCGAAGGAAAAACTGTTTTTT. This encodes CASSPKTGGAKEKLFF. Combining the CDR3 with reference TRBV7-6 and TRBJ1-4 gives the whole variable domain GAGVSQSPRYKVTKRGQDVALRCDPISGHVSLYWYRQALGQGPEFLTYFNYEAQQDKSGLPNDRFSAERPEGSISTLTIQRTEQRDSAMYRCASSPKTGGAKEKLFFGSGTQLSVL.

The chain joins TRBV3-1 (or the pseudogene TRBV3-2) to TRBJ2-5; weak D call: TRBD2 (7 bases). The ends were cut back, 0 bases at V and 5 bases at J, with 22 bases in the middle. Germline CDR1 LGHDT, CDR2 YNNKEL (reference sequence). The CDR3 loop spans 18 amino acids. The CDR3 here is CASSQDGWRGGNSETQYF. CDR3 in DNA: TGTGCCAGCAGCCAAGATGGGTGGAGGGGGGGCAATTCGGAGACCCAGTACTTC.

J is TRBJ1-2 and V is TRBV28; TRBD1 aligns across 8 bases. After removal of 6 bases from V and 7 bases from J, the junction contained 13 bases not matched to a gene. This CDR3 spans 15 amino acids. The V gene's germline CDR1 is MDHEN and CDR2 SYDVKM. Here the CDR3 reads CASRQIDRGAGGYTF. The CDR3 DNA reads as TGTGCCAGCAGACAGATTGACAGGGGAGCAGGTGGCTACACCTTC.

V is TRBV27 and J is TRBJ1-4; 8 bases are shared with TRBD1. Per the germline V gene, CDR1 is MNHEY and CDR2 is SMNVEV (reference sequence). The CDR3 contains 15 residues. V trimming: 4 bases; J trimming: 3 bases; junction bases outside the gene matches: 4. The CDR3 spells CASSSWTGPNEKLFF. As DNA, the CDR3 is TGTGCCAGCAGTTCCTGGACAGGGCCTAATGAAAAACTGTTTTTT.

This chain joins TRBV2 and TRBJ1-5; D is possibly TRBD1 (6 bases). V was clipped by 10 bases and J by 7 bases, with 17 bases between them. The CDR3 contains 13 residues. Per the germline V gene, CDR1 is SNHLY and CDR2 is FYNNEI. The CDR3: CATGAGGGQPQHF. For the CDR3, the DNA is TGTGCCACCGGGGCTGGGGGCGGCCAGCCCCAGCATTTT.

The chain is built from TRBV19 and TRBJ1-3; D is ambiguous. Germline values: CDR1 LNHDA, CDR2 SQIVND (reference sequence). V dropped 8 bases and J dropped 5 bases, with 4 bases sitting between them. This CDR3 comprises 10 residues. The CDR3 spells CASERNTIYF. The CDR3 coding sequence is TGTGCCAGTGAGAGAAACACCATATATTTT. The full variable domain, rest sourced from reference TRBV19 and TRBJ1-3, is DGGITQSPKYLFRKEGQNVTLSCEQNLNHDAMYWYRQDPGQGLRLIYYSQIVNDFQKGDIAEGYSVSREKKESFPLTVTSAQKNPTAFYLCASERNTIYFGEGSWLTVV.

This clone has a handful of counts. Relative to the germline gene, one junction end is altered; a read error may explain this. This chain uses TRBV2 with TRBJ2-5; D possibly corresponds to TRBD1 (5 bases). Germline V gene lookup returns CDR1 SNHLY and CDR2 FYNNEI. There are 15 residues in the CDR3. The CDR3 here is CASSEGRGFQETQYF. The CDR3 region has the DNA TGTGCCAGCAGCGAAGGTAGGGGTTTCCAGGAGACCCAGTACTTC.

DNA for the CDR3: TGTGCCAGCCGGGCGGGAAACAATGAGCAGTTCTTC. Translating gives CASRAGNNEQFF. The rearrangement joins TRBV21-1 to TRBJ2-1; the DNA was not used to check the table's D call, TRBD2. TRBV21-1 is a listed pseudogene. The CDR3 is 12 amino acids.

The chain couples TRBV18 to TRBJ1-5, with D possibly matching TRBD1 (6 bases). The V gene lost 6 bases and the J gene lost 5 bases, with 20 bases spanning the gap. The CDR3 runs 16 residues. Germline V gene data show CDR1 as KGHSH and CDR2 as LQKENI. This chain's CDR3 is CASSSFDTRTDQPQHF. CDR3 DNA: TGTGCCAGCTCCTCCTTCGACACCAGGACAGATCAGCCCCAGCATTTT.

V and J are TRBV12-3 or TRBV12-4 and TRBJ1-6; D perhaps matches TRBD1 (6 bases). The CDR3 is made up of 13 amino acids. V was clipped by 3 bases and J by 7 bases, with 7 bases between them. CDR3 sequence reads: CASSLGANSPLHF. Here the CDR3 DNA reads TGTGCCAGCAGTTTGGGGGCAAATTCACCCCTCCACTTT.

The chain has TRBV28 and TRBJ1-4, with D possibly being TRBD1 (6 bases). Per the germline V gene, CDR1 is MDHEN and CDR2 is SYDVKM. The length of the CDR3 is 17 residues. Trimming cost V 5 bases and J 3 bases, with 19 bases left between them. CDR3 sequence: CASSTPGPGGPNEKLFF. DNA for the CDR3: TGTGCCAGCAGTACTCCCGGCCCGGGGGGGCCTAATGAAAAACTGTTTTTT.

The chain employs TRBV19 and TRBJ1-5, with a possible D match to TRBD1 (6 bases). CDR3 length: 15 residues. V was shortened by 6 bases and J by 0 bases, with 12 bases between the two germline ends. Germline V CDR1 and CDR2: LNHDA, SQIVND (reference sequence). The CDR3 DNA sequence: TGTGCCAGTAGAATCACAGGGCTTAGCAATCAGCCCCAGCATTTT. This encodes CASRITGLSNQPQHF.